The text below deals with one TCR beta chain. TCRdb's copy holds only in-frame clones and misses some; the assay was immunoSEQ multiplex PCR. The sample carries 70,000 to 75,000 clones, 90% to 95% recorded once. Trimming at V came to 3 bases and at J to 4 bases, leaving 3 bases not matched to a gene. CDR3 size: 14 residues. CDR1 is PRHDT, CDR2 FYEKMQ, per germline (reference sequence). The sample belongs to a study of cytomegalovirus exposure and HLA in healthy donors. The TCR originated in a man between 18 and 29 years old in good health and CMV-seropositive. The sequencing input was PBMCs. The rearrangement joins TRBV13 to TRBJ1-2; 9 bases are a match to TRBD1. CDR3 DNA sequence: TGTGCCAGCAGCTTGGACAGGGGAATCTATGGCTACACCTTC. Translating it yields CASSLDRGIYGYTF.